The present entry profiles one T cell receptor beta chain with its context. Antigen: not known. The germline gives CDR1 SGHRS, CDR2 YFSETQ. CDR3 size: 13 residues. The junction had 3 bases not matched to a gene; V was cut back by 3 bases and J by 8 bases. The data are from a study of shared clonotypes between healthy human individuals. Study-wide results and caveats: Sampling involved blood alone; tissue repertoires likely differ. The expectation was that sequencing depth would affect clonotype sharing among donors.

Execution of the assay was at deep level. An even split of each subset's genomic DNA across several immunoSEQ plates was performed. Measured with immunoSEQ multiplex PCR; TCRdb has only the in-frame clones, and not every one. The data show about 470,000 clones, 70% to 80% seen once. The TCR originated in a woman in her thirties or forties in good health. Some clones in this sample may be carry-over from other donors' samples. The sample comprised PBMCs. The gene calls are TRBV5-1 and TRBJ2-3, with 10 bases that match TRBD2. CDR3 DNA: TGCGCCAGCAGCTCTCTAGCGGGAGCTACGCAGTATTTT. Protein product: CASSSLAGATQYF.